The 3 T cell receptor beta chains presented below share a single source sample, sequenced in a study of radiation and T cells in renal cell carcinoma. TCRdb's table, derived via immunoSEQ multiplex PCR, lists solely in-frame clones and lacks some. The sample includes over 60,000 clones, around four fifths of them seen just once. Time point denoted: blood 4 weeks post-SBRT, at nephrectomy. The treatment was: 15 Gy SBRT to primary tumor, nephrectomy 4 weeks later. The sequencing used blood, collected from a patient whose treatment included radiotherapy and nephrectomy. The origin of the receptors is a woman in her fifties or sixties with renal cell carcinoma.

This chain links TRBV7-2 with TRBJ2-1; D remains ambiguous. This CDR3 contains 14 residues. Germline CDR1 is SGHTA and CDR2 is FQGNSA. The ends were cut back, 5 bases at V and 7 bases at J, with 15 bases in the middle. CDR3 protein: CASSPSGRANEQFF. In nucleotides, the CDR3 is TGTGCCAGCAGCCCCTCAGGCAGAGCTAATGAGCAGTTCTTC.

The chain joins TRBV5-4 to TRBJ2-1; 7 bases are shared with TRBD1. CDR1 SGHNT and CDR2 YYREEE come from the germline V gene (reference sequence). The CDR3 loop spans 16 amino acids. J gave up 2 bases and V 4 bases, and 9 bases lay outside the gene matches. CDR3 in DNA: TGTGCCAGCAGCCCAGACCGGACAGGCACCTACAATGAGCAGTTCTTC. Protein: CASSPDRTGTYNEQFF. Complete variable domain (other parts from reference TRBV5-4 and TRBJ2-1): ETGVTQSPTHLIKTRGQQVTLRCSSQSGHNTVSWYQQALGQGPQFIFQYYREEENGRGNFPPRFSGLQFPNYSSELNVNALELDDSALYLCASSPDRTGTYNEQFFGPGTRLTVL.

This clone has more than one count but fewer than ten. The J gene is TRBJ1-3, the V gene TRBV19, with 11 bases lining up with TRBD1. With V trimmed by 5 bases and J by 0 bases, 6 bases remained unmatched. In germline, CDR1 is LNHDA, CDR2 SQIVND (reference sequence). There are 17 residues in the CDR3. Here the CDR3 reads CASSPPGTGGSGNTIYF. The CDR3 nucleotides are TGTGCCAGTAGTCCCCCCGGGACAGGGGGCTCTGGAAACACCATATATTTT.